Shown below are 26 T cell receptor beta chains from a single sample sequenced in a study of breast tumors, draining lymph nodes, adjacent tissues. TCRdb re-called the multiplex PCR reads through MiXCR, storing one row per CDR3 protein. The data show some 100,000 distinct CDR3 sequences, less than 25% seen once. Samples came from axillary lymph nodes draining the breast cancer. The sample comprised axillary lymph node tissue. All receptors derive from a female donor with breast cancer. Some clones in this sample may be carry-over from other donors' samples.

Concerning this clonotype: This may be a read error, as it is one base from a much larger clone. The chain is built from TRBV7-8 and TRBJ1-5; D uncertain. This CDR3 contains 14 residues. V shed 1 base and J shed 7 bases, with 11 bases lying between them. Germline values: CDR1 SGHVS, CDR2 FQNEAQ. The CDR3, as DNA: TGTGCCAGCAGCTTAGTCGGGGTGGGACAGCCCCAGCATTTT. Translation gives CASSLVGVGQPQHF.

The CDR3 sequence is CATGGRSDGNEQYF. CDR3 DNA: TGTGCCACCGGTGGGCGGTCCGATGGCAATGAGCAGTACTTC. This chain uses TRBV24-1 with TRBJ2-7, with D unresolved. CDR1 and CDR2 from the germline V gene are KGHDR and SFDVKD. The V end lost 9 bases, the J end lost 7 bases, and 21 bases lay between the germline ends. The CDR3 extends over 14 amino acids.

This clonotype has at least ten counts. This chain connects TRBV13 to TRBJ2-7, with 9 positions matching TRBD2. Looked up from germline, CDR1 is PRHDT and CDR2 is FYEKMQ (reference sequence). The length of the CDR3 is 15 residues. V dropped 0 bases and J dropped 3; count of bases not matched to a gene: 3. The CDR3 loop reads CASSLGYSGSYEQYF. DNA of the CDR3: TGTGCCAGCAGCTTAGGATATAGCGGGAGCTACGAGCAGTACTTC.

This clonotype has a count of ten or more. The rearrangement uses TRBV7-9 and TRBJ2-5, with TRBD2 as a possible D gene (6 bases). V was trimmed by 5 bases and J by 2 bases, leaving 15 bases between them. The CDR3 totals 15 residues. Looked up from germline, CDR1 is SEHNR and CDR2 is FQNEAQ (reference sequence). The CDR3 nucleotides are TGTGCCAGCAGCCCGGTATTAGCGGTACAAGAGACCCAGTACTTC. Translated: CASSPVLAVQETQYF.

Many counts were recorded for this clonotype. The chain uses TRBV7-3 and TRBJ2-1, with 7 bases lining up with TRBD1. The CDR3 is 16 amino acids. V was clipped by 2 bases and J by 8 bases; unmatched bases: 12. In germline, CDR1 is SGHTA, CDR2 FQGTGA. The CDR3 loop is CASSLVVATGIDEQFF. CDR3 bases: TGTGCCAGCAGCTTAGTTGTCGCGACAGGGATCGATGAGCAGTTCTTC.

In regard to this clonotype: A much more abundant neighbour one base away suggests this may be a read error. This chain uses TRBV7-9 with TRBJ2-3, with D perhaps matching TRBD2 (6 bases). CDR1 and CDR2 (germline): SEHNR, FQNEAQ (reference sequence). The CDR3 loop spans 12 amino acids. CDR3 in DNA: TGTGCCGGCAGCTCGGGGGAAGATACGCAGTATTTT. It is translated as CAGSSGEDTQYF. The complete variable domain, with remaining parts taken from reference TRBV7-9 and TRBJ2-3, reads DTGVSQNPRHKITKRGQNVTFRCDPISEHNRLYWYRQTLGQGPEFLTYFQNEAQLEKSRLLSDRFSAERPKGSFSTLEIQRTEQGDSAMYLCAGSSGEDTQYFGPGTRLTVL.

To note about this clonotype: This may come from a read error, since a much larger clone is one base off. The chain employs TRBV6-5 and TRBJ2-7; 8 bases align to TRBD2. Germline assignment: CDR1 MNHEY and CDR2 SVGAGI. The CDR3 has 16 amino acids. CDR3 sequence: CASSSTIGTSTYEQHF. The DNA of the CDR3 is TGTGCCAGCAGTTCCACTATCGGGACTAGTACTTACGAGCAGCACTTC.

This clonotype was picked up many times. The chain uses TRBV30 and TRBJ2-7, with D unclear. Trimming left V 0 bases short and J 7 bases short, with 10 bases between. Germline lookup yields CDR1 GTSNPN and CDR2 SVGIG (reference sequence). The length of the CDR3 is 12 residues. As DNA, the CDR3 is TGTGCCTGGAGTGTAGGGCAGCTAGAGCAGTACTTC. Its protein product is CAWSVGQLEQYF.

This clonotype was detected ten times or more. Written as DNA, the CDR3 is TGTGCCAGCAGCTCTCCAGTAGCGGGAGGTGGGTCCGAGACCCAGTACTTC. Residues: CASSSPVAGGGSETQYF. V usage is TRBV5-6 and J usage is TRBJ2-5; 10 bases match TRBD2. The germline gives CDR1 SGHDT, CDR2 YYEEEE. Germline trimming cut 3 bases from V and 5 bases from J; bases unmatched to any gene: 13. This CDR3 spans 17 amino acids. Using reference TRBV5-6 and TRBJ2-5 for the parts outside the CDR3, the full variable domain is DAGVTQSPTHLIKTRGQQVTLRCSPKSGHDTVSWYQQALGQGPQFIFQYYEEEERQRGNFPDRFSGHQFPNYSSELNVNALLLGDSALYLCASSSPVAGGGSETQYFGPGTRLLVL.

This clonotype was seen many times. The gene calls are TRBV4-1 and TRBJ1-3; D may be TRBD1 (6 bases). Germline assignment: CDR1 MGHRA and CDR2 YSYEKL. The CDR3 runs to 16 residues. Trimming stripped 1 base from V and 7 bases from J, with 17 bases between. This chain's CDR3 is CASSQGAARGRNTIYF. The CDR3 region has the DNA TGCGCCAGCAGCCAAGGTGCTGCCAGGGGAAGGAACACCATATATTTT.

This clonotype has more than one count but fewer than ten. The chain links TRBV19 to TRBJ1-5, with TRBD1 identical over 8 bases. The CDR3 length is 16 residues. V gave up 6 bases and J gave up 3 bases; unmatched junction bases: 10. Germline V gives CDR1 LNHDA, CDR2 SQIVND (reference sequence). CDR3 region: CASSRRLGQDNQPQHF. The CDR3, as DNA: TGTGCCAGTAGCCGCCGTCTGGGACAGGACAATCAGCCCCAGCATTTT. The entire variable domain, with the rest obtained from reference TRBV19 and TRBJ1-5, is as follows: DGGITQSPKYLFRKEGQNVTLSCEQNLNHDAMYWYRQDPGQGLRLIYYSQIVNDFQKGDIAEGYSVSREKKESFPLTVTSAQKNPTAFYLCASSRRLGQDNQPQHFGDGTRLSIL.

V and J are TRBV25-1 and TRBJ2-1, with TRBD1 identical over 8 bases. Per the germline V gene, CDR1 is MGHDK and CDR2 is SYGVNS. The CDR3 has 16 amino acids. V was clipped by 3 bases and J by 7 bases; unmatched bases: 11. The CDR3 loop reads CASSEWVQGAKNEQFF. The CDR3 region has the DNA TGTGCCAGCAGTGAGTGGGTCCAGGGGGCTAAGAATGAGCAGTTCTTC.

Notes on this clonotype: Since a much larger clone is just one base distant, this may be a read error. The chain uses TRBV5-6 and TRBJ2-3; TRBD2 agrees at 10 bases. The CDR3 has 16 amino acids. Germline V CDR1 and CDR2: SGHDT, YYEEEE. CDR3 region: CASSFLAGVVADAQYF. The CDR3, as DNA: TGTGCCAGCAGCTTTCTAGCGGGAGTTGTTGCAGATGCGCAGTATTTT.

As for this clonotype: A much larger clonotype is one base distant, so this may be a read error. Here the CDR3 reads CAISGSGARFQPQHF. CDR3 coding DNA: TGTGCCATCAGTGGGTCCGGGGCCCGCTTTCAGCCCCAGCATTTT. This chain uses TRBV2 with TRBJ1-5; perhaps TRBD1 as D (5 bases). The length of the CDR3 is 15 residues. Per the germline V gene, CDR1 is SNHLY and CDR2 is FYNNEI.

With regard to this clonotype: The junction does not match germline at one end; this may be a read error. The chain links TRBV9 to TRBJ1-3, with 8 bases aligning to TRBD1. Germline V gene sequence: CDR1 SGDLS, CDR2 YYNGEE. The CDR3 has 19 amino acids. As DNA, the CDR3 is TGTGCCAGCAGCGTAGCTGGGGCAGGGGGCGCGTGGAAAGGAAAGACCATATATTTT. Protein: CASSVAGAGGAWKGKTIYF.

This clonotype was counted ten times or more. The rearrangement links TRBV12-3 or TRBV12-4 to TRBJ1-3; 8 bases are a match to TRBD1. There are 16 residues in the CDR3. The J segment lost 1 base and the V segment lost 8 bases, leaving 10 bases of the junction unmatched. The CDR3 region has the DNA TGTGCCAGCTCATCTGGCAGGGGGCCGTCTGGAAACACCATATATTTT. Its translation: CASSSGRGPSGNTIYF.

This clonotype was counted many times. The genes are TRBV5-6 and TRBJ2-7, with TRBD2 as a possible D gene (6 bases). The CDR3 extends over 15 amino acids. Germline assignment: CDR1 SGHDT and CDR2 YYEEEE. V was pared by 4 bases and J by 2 bases, with 16 bases between. The CDR3 DNA is TGTGCCAGCAGCCCACCATCGGGGGAGGCCTACGAGCAGTACTTC. Encoded protein: CASSPPSGEAYEQYF.

Ten or more counts support this clonotype. The chain employs TRBV10-3 and TRBJ2-2; TRBD1 matches at 7 bases. Germline V lookup: CDR1 ENHRY, CDR2 SYGVKD. The CDR3 sequence is 14 residues long. Trimming removed 2 bases from V and 6 bases from J; junction bases left unmatched: 3. The CDR3 nucleotides read TGTGCCATCAGTGAGACAGGGGTAGCCGGGGAGCTGTTTTTT. It yields the protein CAISETGVAGELFF.

This clonotype was recorded many times. The genes are TRBV28 and TRBJ1-2; D is undetermined. Germline V lookup: CDR1 MDHEN, CDR2 SYDVKM. V lost 6 bases and J 8 bases, leaving 16 bases between the germline ends. The CDR3 contains 13 residues. The chain's CDR3 is CASSPQTSWGYTF. The DNA of the CDR3 is TGTGCCAGCAGCCCTCAGACGTCTTGGGGCTACACCTTC.

This clonotype was picked up many times. The chain joins TRBV7-9 to TRBJ2-3; D is undetermined. CDR1 and CDR2 from the germline V gene are SEHNR and FQNEAQ (reference sequence). This CDR3 comprises 14 residues. The V end lost 5 bases, the J end lost 0 bases, and 9 bases lay between the germline ends. The CDR3 coding sequence is TGTGCCAGCAGCAGGTCGCCTAGCACAGATACGCAGTATTTT. This gives the protein CASSRSPSTDTQYF.

This clonotype was counted at least ten times. A read error may produce the germline difference seen at one junction end. The V and J genes are TRBV14 and TRBJ2-5, with 7 nucleotides matching TRBD1. The CDR3 has 14 amino acids. Germline V gene data show CDR1 as SGHDN and CDR2 as FVKESK. The CDR3 DNA reads as TGTGCCAGCAGCCAAGAATTTACGGACAGGATGATCCGCTTC. It specifies CASSQEFTDRMIRF.

A remark on this clonotype: This clone may be a read error of a much larger clone one base away. The chain combines TRBV19 with TRBJ2-5; D is ambiguous. The CDR3 loop spans 12 amino acids. Germline loops: CDR1 LNHDA, CDR2 SQIVND (reference sequence). CDR3 DNA sequence: TGTGCCAGTGGCCCTACACAAGAGACCCAGTGCTTC. The encoded protein is CASGPTQETQCF. The whole variable domain, remainder taken from reference TRBV19 and TRBJ2-5, is DGGITQSPKYLFRKEGQNVTLSCEQNLNHDAMYWYRQDPGQGLRLIYYSQIVNDFQKGDIAEGYSVSREKKESFPLTVTSAQKNPTAFYLCASGPTQETQCFGPGTRLLVL.

For this clonotype: One end of the junction fails to match germline, which may point to a read error. The chain combines TRBV27 with TRBJ2-7; no clear D gene. The CDR3 runs 13 residues. Germline V lookup: CDR1 MNHEY, CDR2 SMNVEV (reference sequence). This CDR3 is CASSLLGSCEQYF. The CDR3 DNA sequence: TGTGCCAGCAGTTTGTTGGGGTCCTGCGAGCAGTACTTC.

This clonotype was seen many times. This chain uses TRBV11-2 with TRBJ2-1; 10 nucleotides agree with TRBD1. J gave up 10 bases and V 7 bases, and 13 bases lay outside the gene matches. CDR3 length: 15 amino acids. Germline V gene sequence: CDR1 SGHAT, CDR2 FQNNGV. DNA for the CDR3: TGTGCCAGCACCGACCAGAGGACAGGGGGTAGAGAGCAGTTCTTC. This codes for CASTDQRTGGREQFF.

V usage is TRBV11-3 and J usage is TRBJ2-6, with D possibly being TRBD1 (5 bases). Trimming left V 5 bases short and J 4 bases short, with 12 bases between. Per germline, CDR1 SGHNT and CDR2 YENEEA. This CDR3 has 15 amino acids. The CDR3 is CASSAQGSGANVLTF. In DNA form, the CDR3 reads TGTGCCAGCAGCGCCCAGGGCTCCGGGGCCAACGTCCTGACTTTC.

This clonotype was counted many times. This sequence joins TRBV29-1 and TRBJ2-1; 7 bases are a match to TRBD1. Germline CDR1 reads SQVTM; CDR2 reads ANQGSEA. Trimming cost V 7 bases and J 8 bases; bases outside gene matches: 5. The CDR3 is 11 amino acids. CDR3 sequence: CSALQGDEQFF. The CDR3 coding sequence is TGCAGCGCCCTCCAGGGGGATGAGCAGTTCTTC.